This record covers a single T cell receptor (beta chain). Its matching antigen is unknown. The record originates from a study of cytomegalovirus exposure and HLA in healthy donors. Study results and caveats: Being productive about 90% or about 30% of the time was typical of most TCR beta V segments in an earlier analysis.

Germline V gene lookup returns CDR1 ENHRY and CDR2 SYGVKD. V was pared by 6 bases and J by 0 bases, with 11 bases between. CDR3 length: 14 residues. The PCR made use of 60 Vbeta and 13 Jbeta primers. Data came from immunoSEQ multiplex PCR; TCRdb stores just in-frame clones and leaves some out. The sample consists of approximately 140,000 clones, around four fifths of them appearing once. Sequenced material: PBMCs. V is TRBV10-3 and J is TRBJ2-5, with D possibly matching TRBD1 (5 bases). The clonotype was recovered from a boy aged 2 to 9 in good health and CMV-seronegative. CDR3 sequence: CAISKTEYQETQYF. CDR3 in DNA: TGTGCCATCAGCAAGACAGAGTACCAAGAGACCCAGTACTTC.